These 14 T cell receptor beta chains came from one sample sequenced in a study of regulatory T cells in long-lasting Graves disease. With iRepertoire HTBI primers and Arm-PCR of CDR3 regions, TCR beta libraries were built. TCRdb used MiXCR to reprocess the multiplex PCR reads, holding one entry per CDR3 protein. The table lists under 350,000 distinct CDR3 sequences, approximately 20% of them singletons. Documented time point: persistent/refractory GD, antithyroid drugs over 5 years with positive TRAb. Construction of the TCR library relied on RNA isolated from PBMCs. Source: peripheral blood mononuclear cells (PBMCs), taken when the disease was refractory, from a patient treated with antithyroid drugs. Source of these receptors: a female donor with Graves disease.

There are many counts of this clonotype. J is TRBJ2-7 and V is TRBV2; 12 bases fit TRBD2. The trim removed 3 bases at V and 1 base at J, leaving 1 base unmatched. The V gene's germline CDR1 is SNHLY and CDR2 FYNNEI. The CDR3 is made up of 15 amino acids. The CDR3 here is CASSDGLAGSYEQYF. The CDR3 coding sequence is TGTGCCAGCAGTGATGGACTAGCGGGGTCCTACGAGCAGTACTTC.

The rearrangement links TRBV28 to TRBJ2-2; weak D call: TRBD1 (6 bases). The CDR3 covers 14 residues. V was trimmed by 4 bases and J by 6 bases, leaving 12 bases between them. CDR1 MDHEN and CDR2 SYDVKM come from the germline V gene. CDR3 protein: CASSWTEGAGELFF. The CDR3 DNA sequence: TGTGCCAGCAGTTGGACAGAAGGGGCCGGGGAGCTGTTTTTT. Looking up the rest from reference TRBV28 and TRBJ2-2 gives the full variable domain: DVKVTQSSRYLVKRTGEKVFLECVQDMDHENMFWYRQDPGLGLRLIYFSYDVKMKEKGDIPEGYSVSREKKERFSLILESASTNQTSMYLCASSWTEGAGELFFGEGSRLTVL.

The rearrangement uses TRBV4-3 and TRBJ1-3; 8 bases map to TRBD1. The CDR3 has 15 amino acids. Germline lookup yields CDR1 LGHNA and CDR2 YSLEER. Trimming removed 3 bases from V and 2 bases from J; junction bases left unmatched: 3. CDR3 sequence: CASSHKDRAGNTIYF. The CDR3 nucleotides are TGCGCCAGCAGCCATAAGGACAGGGCTGGAAACACCATATATTTT.

The table lists this clonotype with many counts. The chain carries TRBV28 and TRBJ1-2, with D hard to call. Germline CDR1 is MDHEN and CDR2 is SYDVKM. The length of the CDR3 is 14 residues. V lost 9 bases to trimming and J lost 1 base, with 15 bases between them. As DNA, the CDR3 is TGTGCCAGTTTTCAAACGGAGGGTAACTATGGCTACACCTTC. This translates into CASFQTEGNYGYTF.

The V and J genes are TRBV4-3 and TRBJ2-7; possible D gene TRBD2, 6 bases. The CDR3 runs to 17 residues. Trimming cost V 0 bases and J 6 bases, with 21 bases left between them. The V gene's germline CDR1 is LGHNA and CDR2 YSLEER. The CDR3 nucleotides are TGCGCCAGCAGCCAAGACGTTCGTGCCGGGAGAACCCTCGAGCAGTACTTC. As protein: CASSQDVRAGRTLEQYF.

This clonotype was observed many times. The chain links TRBV7-2 to TRBJ1-1; D is unresolved. The germline gives CDR1 SGHTA, CDR2 FQGNSA. CDR3 length equals 11 residues. V shed 7 bases and J shed 6 bases, with 9 bases lying between them. The CDR3 coding sequence is TGTGCCAGCACACGGAGATCTGAAGCTTTCTTT. As protein: CASTRRSEAFF. Combining the CDR3 with reference TRBV7-2 and TRBJ1-1 gives the whole variable domain GAGVSQSPSNKVTEKGKDVELRCDPISGHTALYWYRQSLGQGLEFLIYFQGNSAPDKSGLPSDRFSAERTGGSVSTLTIQRTQQEDSAVYLCASTRRSEAFFGQGTRLTVV.

V is TRBV29-1 and J is TRBJ1-2; D perhaps matches TRBD1 (5 bases). V was cut by 3 bases and J by 6 bases, with 17 bases left in between. The CDR3 is 14 residues long. Germline CDR1 is SQVTM and CDR2 is ANQGSEA. CDR3 DNA: TGCAGCGTTGAGACAGATAACTATTCGGATGGCTACACCTTC. The encoded protein is CSVETDNYSDGYTF. The whole variable domain, remainder taken from reference TRBV29-1 and TRBJ1-2, is SAVISQKPSRDICQRGTSLTIQCQVDSQVTMMFWYRQQPGQSLTLIATANQGSEATYESGFVIDKFPISRPNLTFSTLTVSNMSPEDSSIYLCSVETDNYSDGYTFGSGTRLTVV.

This clonotype was seen a handful of times. V and J are TRBV9 and TRBJ2-1; 9 bases agree with TRBD1. Germline-derived CDR1 and CDR2 are SGDLS and YYNGEE. CDR3 length equals 16 residues. The V gene end was trimmed by 4 bases and the J gene end by 5 bases; junction bases not matched to a gene: 10. CDR3 protein: CASSSLLGQGNNEQFF. CDR3 nucleotides: TGTGCCAGCAGCTCCCTCCTCGGACAGGGGAACAATGAGCAGTTCTTC. The whole variable domain, filled in from reference TRBV9 and TRBJ2-1, reads DSGVTQTPKHLITATGQRVTLRCSPRSGDLSVYWYQQSLDQGLQFLIQYYNGEERAKGNILERFSAQQFPDLHSELNLSSLELGDSALYFCASSSLLGQGNNEQFFGPGTRLTVL.

V and J are TRBV19 and TRBJ1-1; D remains unclear. This CDR3 spans 13 amino acids. Trimming cost V 0 bases and J 4 bases, with 6 bases left between them. The germline CDR1 and CDR2 sequences are LNHDA and SQIVND (reference sequence). The CDR3: CASSIDRFTEAFF. DNA for the CDR3: TGTGCCAGTAGTATAGATCGGTTCACTGAAGCTTTCTTT.

The J gene is TRBJ1-2, the V gene TRBV9, with TRBD1 as a possible D gene (5 bases). This CDR3 has 14 residues. Trimming shortened V by 3 bases and J by 4 bases, and 13 bases separated the two germline ends. The germline CDR1 and CDR2 sequences are SGDLS and YYNGEE. CDR3: CASSGPGGSYGYTF. DNA for the CDR3: TGTGCCAGCAGCGGACCCGGGGGGTCCTATGGCTACACCTTC.

CDR3 sequence (DNA): TGTGCCAGCAGTGAATACCTAGCTCGGGAGCAGTACTTC. Amino acid sequence: CASSEYLAREQYF. This sequence joins TRBV6-2 or TRBV6-3 and TRBJ2-7, with D tentatively TRBD2 (5 bases). CDR1 is MNHEY, CDR2 SVGEGT, per germline. V lost 5 bases and J 7 bases, leaving 15 bases between the germline ends. The CDR3 sequence is 13 residues long.

The sample holds many counts of this clonotype. The chain carries TRBV28 and TRBJ1-2; possibly TRBD1 for D (5 bases). The CDR3 consists of 12 residues. From germline, CDR1 is MDHEN and CDR2 SYDVKM. Trimming pared 6 bases from V and 4 bases from J, leaving 9 bases between. The CDR3 DNA reads TGTGCCAGCAGCTCAGGGCCCTATGGCTACACCTTC. Protein product: CASSSGPYGYTF.

This clonotype was seen repeatedly, ten times or more. The V and J genes are TRBV7-9 and TRBJ2-7; TRBD1 agrees at 9 bases. V shed 4 bases and J 5 bases; nucleotides not matched to a gene: 6. The germline V gene has CDR1 SEHNR and CDR2 FQNEAQ (reference sequence). The CDR3 sequence is 14 residues long. CDR3 in amino acids: CASSSRDRVNEQYF. The DNA for the CDR3 is TGTGCCAGCAGCTCCCGGGACAGGGTGAACGAGCAGTACTTC.

This clonotype was observed at least ten times. V gene TRBV13 combines with J gene TRBJ2-5, with D unclear. V was trimmed by 5 bases and J by 5 bases, leaving 9 bases between them. Per germline, CDR1 PRHDT and CDR2 FYEKMQ (reference sequence). This CDR3 is built from 12 residues. This chain's CDR3 is CASSQTLETQYF. CDR3 coding DNA: TGTGCCAGCAGCCAGACTCTGGAGACCCAGTACTTC.